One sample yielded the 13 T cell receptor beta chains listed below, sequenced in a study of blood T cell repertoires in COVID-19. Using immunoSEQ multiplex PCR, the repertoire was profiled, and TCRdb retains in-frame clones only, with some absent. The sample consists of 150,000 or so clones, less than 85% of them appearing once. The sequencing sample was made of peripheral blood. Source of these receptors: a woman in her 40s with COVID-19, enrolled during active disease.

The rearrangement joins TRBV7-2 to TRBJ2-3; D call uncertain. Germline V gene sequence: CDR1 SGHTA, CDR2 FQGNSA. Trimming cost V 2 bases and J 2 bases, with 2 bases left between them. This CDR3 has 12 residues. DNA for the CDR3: TGTGCCAGCAGCTTACACACAGATACGCAGTATTTT. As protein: CASSLHTDTQYF.

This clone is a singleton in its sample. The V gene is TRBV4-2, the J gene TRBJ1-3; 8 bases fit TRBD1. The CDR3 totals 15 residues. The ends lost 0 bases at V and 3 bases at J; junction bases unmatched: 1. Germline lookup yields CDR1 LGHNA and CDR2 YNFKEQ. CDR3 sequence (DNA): TGTGCCAGCAGCCAAGAAGGACAGGGTGGAAACACCATATATTTT. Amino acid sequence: CASSQEGQGGNTIYF.

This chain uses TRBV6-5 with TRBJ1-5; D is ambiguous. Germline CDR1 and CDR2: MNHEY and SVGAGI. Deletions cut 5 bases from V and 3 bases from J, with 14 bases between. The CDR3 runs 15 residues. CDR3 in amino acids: CASSRNWQANQPQHF. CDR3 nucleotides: TGTGCCAGCAGTCGAAACTGGCAGGCCAATCAGCCCCAGCATTTT.

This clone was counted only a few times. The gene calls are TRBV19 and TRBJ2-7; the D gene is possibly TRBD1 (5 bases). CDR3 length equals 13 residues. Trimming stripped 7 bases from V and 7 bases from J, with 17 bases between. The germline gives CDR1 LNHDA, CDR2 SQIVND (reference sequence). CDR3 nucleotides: TGTGCCAGTATTGACAGTACTTCAGGGGAGCAGTACTTC. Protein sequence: CASIDSTSGEQYF.

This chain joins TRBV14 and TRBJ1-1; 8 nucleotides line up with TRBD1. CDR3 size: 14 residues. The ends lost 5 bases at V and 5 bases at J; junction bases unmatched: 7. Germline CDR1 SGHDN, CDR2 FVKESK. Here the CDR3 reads CASSAQQGVTEAFF. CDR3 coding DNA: TGTGCCAGCAGCGCCCAACAGGGGGTGACTGAAGCTTTCTTT.

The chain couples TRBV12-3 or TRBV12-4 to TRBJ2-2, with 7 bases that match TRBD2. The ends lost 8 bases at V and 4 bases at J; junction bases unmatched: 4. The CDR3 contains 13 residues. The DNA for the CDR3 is TGTGCCAGCTGGGACTACGTCACCGGGGAGCTGTTTTTT. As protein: CASWDYVTGELFF.

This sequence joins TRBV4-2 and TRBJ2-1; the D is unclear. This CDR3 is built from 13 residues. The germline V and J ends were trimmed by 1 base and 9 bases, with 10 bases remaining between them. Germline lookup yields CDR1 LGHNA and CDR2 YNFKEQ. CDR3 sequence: CASSQASFGEQFF. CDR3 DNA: TGTGCCAGCAGCCAAGCGAGTTTTGGTGAGCAGTTCTTC.

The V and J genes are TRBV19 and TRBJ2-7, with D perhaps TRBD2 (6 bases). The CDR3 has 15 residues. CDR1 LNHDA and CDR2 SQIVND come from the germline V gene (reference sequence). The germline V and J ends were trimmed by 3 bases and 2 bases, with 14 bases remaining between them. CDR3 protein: CASSIMGGAAYEQYF. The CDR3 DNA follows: TGTGCCAGTAGTATTATGGGAGGAGCAGCCTACGAGCAGTACTTC.

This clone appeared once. The CDR3 DNA is TGTGCCAGCAGCCGAACTGGGACTAGCGGGTTGGATACGCAGTATTTT. Encoded protein: CASSRTGTSGLDTQYF. This chain joins TRBV7-3 and TRBJ2-3; 12 nucleotides line up with TRBD2. The CDR3 consists of 16 residues. In germline, CDR1 is SGHTA, CDR2 FQGTGA. V was pared by 5 bases and J by 6 bases, with 9 bases of the junction left unmatched. Using reference TRBV7-3 and TRBJ2-3 for the parts outside the CDR3, the full variable domain is GAGVSQTPSNKVTEKGKYVELRCDPISGHTALYWYRQSLGQGPEFLIYFQGTGAADDSGLPNDRFFAVRPEGSVSTLKIQRTERGDSAVYLCASSRTGTSGLDTQYFGPGTRLTVL.

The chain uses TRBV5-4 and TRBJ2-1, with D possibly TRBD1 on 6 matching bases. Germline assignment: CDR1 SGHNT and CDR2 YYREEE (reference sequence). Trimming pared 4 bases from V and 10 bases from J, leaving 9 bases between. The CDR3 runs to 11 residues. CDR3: CASSQGQEQFF. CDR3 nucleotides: TGTGCCAGCAGCCAAGGACAGGAGCAGTTCTTC.

CDR3 coding DNA: TGTGCCAGCAGCTTGTACGCAGGGCGCATAGGAGCGCCCCAGCATTTT. This encodes CASSLYAGRIGAPQHF. This chain connects TRBV5-6 to TRBJ1-5; perhaps TRBD1 as D (5 bases). V shed 1 base and J shed 9 bases, with 20 bases lying between them. The CDR3 has 16 residues. Germline V gives CDR1 SGHDT, CDR2 YYEEEE. Full variable domain (rest looked up from reference TRBV5-6 and TRBJ1-5): DAGVTQSPTHLIKTRGQQVTLRCSPKSGHDTVSWYQQALGQGPQFIFQYYEEEERQRGNFPDRFSGHQFPNYSSELNVNALLLGDSALYLCASSLYAGRIGAPQHFGDGTRLSIL.

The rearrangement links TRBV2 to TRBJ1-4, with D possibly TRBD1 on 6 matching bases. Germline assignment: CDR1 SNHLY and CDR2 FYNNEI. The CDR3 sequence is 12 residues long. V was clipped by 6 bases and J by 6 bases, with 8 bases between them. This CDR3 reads CASRRTDEKLFF. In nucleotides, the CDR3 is TGTGCCAGCAGGCGGACAGATGAAAAACTGTTTTTT.

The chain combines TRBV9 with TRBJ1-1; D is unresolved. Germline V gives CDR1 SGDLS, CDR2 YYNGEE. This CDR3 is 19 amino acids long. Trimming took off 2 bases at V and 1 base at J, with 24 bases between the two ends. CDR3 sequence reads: CASSVGLIPNQPGNTEAFF. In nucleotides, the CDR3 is TGTGCCAGCAGCGTTGGACTGATTCCCAACCAACCAGGGAACACTGAAGCTTTCTTT.